This T cell receptor (beta chain) is from a study of graft-versus-host responses after intestinal transplantation (TCRdb year 2021). With regard to the full study: Multivisceral, liver-intestinal, or isolated intestinal transplants were received by the recipients. Every recipient was given anti-thymocyte globulin induction, then maintenance tacrolimus and steroids for about three years. After intestinal transplantation, graft-versus-host and host-versus-graft alloreactive T cell clones were followed in the graft, circulation and bone marrow using bulk TCR-beta CDR3 sequencing. Alloreactive clones were identified by sequencing pre-transplant mixed lymphocyte reaction products and comparing these products with unstimulated pre-transplant donor and recipient T cells. A cohort of under 30 intestinal transplant recipients, including one retransplant, was enrolled, and 3 patients lacking pretransplant specimens were excluded. Donor T cell macrochimerism was defined as a peak of at least 4% donor T cells among recipient peripheral blood mononuclear cells. Rather than going through the commercial service, samples from a few later patients were sequenced in-house on an Illumina MiSeq and processed with MiXCR.

In the first month after transplant, blood samples were collected up to 4 times, and after that at least monthly when available. The library was prepared using the immunoSEQ multiplex PCR assay. For most patients, genomic DNA was subjected to high-throughput TCR-beta CDR3 sequencing by Adaptive Biotechnologies. The authors' analysis ran thus. Adaptive's ImmunoSEQ software supplied the TCR sequencing data for roughly 17 patients, while MiXCR and VDJtools were used to process three other patients. CDR3 nucleotide sequences shared by donor and recipient were removed because the origin of these sequences could not be assigned. To count as alloreactive, a clone needed at least 2-fold expansion over unstimulated cells and a minimum CFSE-low frequency of 0.002% (template counts) or 0.001% (read counts). A clone was considered mappable if detected in the sequenced pre-transplant spleen, lymph node, or MLR CFSE-low populations of the donor or recipient. The cumulative frequency of alloreactive clones was calculated as a percentage of all sequences, weighted by copy number. This immuneACCESS table, as held by TCRdb, lists in-frame sequences with V and J called but not all clones. Of the missing ones, under half trace to an unresolved V gene in checked studies; the others have no known cause. That table is the source of V, J and clone size, and D and trimming were worked out from the DNA. This sample comprises under 20,000 clones, around nine tenths of them detected only once. The ten top clones hold just under 9.5% of the sample.

Details on this clone: Its antigen is not yet known. One base away there is no much larger clone; base qualities are not given.

On the study overall, not on this receptor specifically: In patients with donor T cell macrochimerism, the allografts had high GvH to HvG T cell clonal ratios. The conclusions were limited by the relatively low number and heterogeneity of the intestinal transplant patients. GvH clones turned up in recipient bone marrow, with some appearing earlier in ileal mucosa or blood, a pattern consistent with an intestinal mucosal origin. Peak levels of circulating GvH clones were associated with declines in HvG clones early after transplant.

The sequenced sample was PBMCs, obtained about 240 days after intestinal transplant. The sequence derives from a human patient who received an intestinal transplant, so some T cells may come from the graft donor.

The nucleotide sequence reads as follows: TGTGCCAGCAGCTCGATTGGATCACTGGACACCATATATTTT. It translates to CASSSIGSLDTIYF. The V and J genes are TRBV13 and TRBJ1-3; the D gene assignment is ambiguous. The junction carries 15 bases between V and J, which are trimmed by 4 bases and 8 bases respectively. Looking up the germline V gene (reference sequence) yields CDR1 PRHDT and CDR2 FYEKMQ. The cysteine opens and the phenylalanine closes a CDR3 of 14 amino acids. The DNA shown is the 42-base CDR3, in frame from base 1.